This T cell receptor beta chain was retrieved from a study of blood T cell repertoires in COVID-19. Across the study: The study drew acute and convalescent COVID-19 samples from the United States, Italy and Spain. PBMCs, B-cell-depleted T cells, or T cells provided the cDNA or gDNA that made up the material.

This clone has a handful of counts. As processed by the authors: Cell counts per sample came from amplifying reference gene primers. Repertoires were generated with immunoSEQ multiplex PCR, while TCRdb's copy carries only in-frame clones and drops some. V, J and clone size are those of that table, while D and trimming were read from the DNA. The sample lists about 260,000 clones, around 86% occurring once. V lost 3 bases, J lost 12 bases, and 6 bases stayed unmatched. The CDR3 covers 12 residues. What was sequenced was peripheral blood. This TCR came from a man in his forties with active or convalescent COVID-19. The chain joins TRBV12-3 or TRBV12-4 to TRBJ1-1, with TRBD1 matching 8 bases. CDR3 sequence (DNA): TGTGCCAGCAGTTTCCTCAGGGGGCTAACTTTCTTT. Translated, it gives CASSFLRGLTFF.